Below are 10 T cell receptor beta chains sequenced from a single sample in a study of identical twins. TCRdb used MiXCR to reprocess the 5' RACE reads, holding one entry per CDR3 protein. The sample has a few hundred thousand distinct CDR3 sequences; roughly 9% are singletons. Sequenced material: naive T cells sorted from blood. These receptors all come from a woman aged 50 to 60 in good health.

This clonotype was seen many times. V is TRBV12-3 or TRBV12-4 and J is TRBJ2-1; TRBD2 is a possible D gene (6 bases). The CDR3 has 15 amino acids. The V and J ends lost 5 bases and 2 bases respectively, with 13 bases between them. CDR3 nucleotide sequence: TGTGCCAGCAGTCCACCGGGACTCGCCTACAATGAGCAGTTCTTC. This codes for CASSPPGLAYNEQFF.

The V and J genes are TRBV19 and TRBJ1-4; D remains unclear. V lost 4 bases and J lost 0, with 6 bases in between. Germline CDR1 reads LNHDA; CDR2 reads SQIVND (reference sequence). CDR3 length equals 14 residues. DNA of the CDR3: TGTGCCAGTAGTACAAGAACAACTAATGAAAAACTGTTTTTT. This translates into CASSTRTTNEKLFF.

This clonotype appeared a few times. V usage is TRBV30 and J usage is TRBJ2-5; 7 bases are a match to TRBD1. V shed 0 bases, J shed 7 bases, and the junction held 11 bases outside the gene matches. Germline V gene sequence: CDR1 GTSNPN, CDR2 SVGIG (reference sequence). CDR3 size: 15 residues. The DNA for the CDR3 is TGTGCCTGGAGTGTACTGACAGGGCCTCATGGGACCCAGTACTTC. It yields the protein CAWSVLTGPHGTQYF.

This clonotype was picked up many times. An end of the junction does not agree with germline; a read error may underlie this. The chain combines TRBV5-1 with TRBJ2-3, with TRBD2 matching over 12 bases. CDR1 is SGHRS, CDR2 YFSETQ, per germline. The CDR3 is 15 amino acids. The CDR3 nucleotides are TGTGCTAGCAGCCTAGCGGGAGGGAGCACAGATACGCAGTATTTT. It encodes CASSLAGGSTDTQYF.

This clonotype was found many times. The CDR3 sequence is CASSYRLAPYEQYF. CDR3 bases: TGTGCCAGCAGCTATCGCCTAGCGCCGTACGAGCAGTACTTC. The chain is built from TRBV7-2 and TRBJ2-7, with D possibly being TRBD2 (6 bases). The CDR3 loop spans 14 amino acids. V was trimmed by 4 bases and J by 4 bases, leaving 14 bases between them. Germline V gene data show CDR1 as SGHTA and CDR2 as FQGNSA.

This chain connects TRBV29-1 to TRBJ1-2; a possible D gene is TRBD1 (5 bases). The V end lost 0 bases, the J end lost 2 bases, and 10 bases lay between the germline ends. The CDR3 is 14 amino acids. The germline CDR1 and CDR2 sequences are SQVTM and ANQGSEA. DNA for the CDR3: TGCAGCGTTGAAGATCGGGGGGGGAACTATGGCTACACCTTC. Encoded protein: CSVEDRGGNYGYTF. Looking up the rest from reference TRBV29-1 and TRBJ1-2 gives the full variable domain: SAVISQKPSRDICQRGTSLTIQCQVDSQVTMMFWYRQQPGQSLTLIATANQGSEATYESGFVIDKFPISRPNLTFSTLTVSNMSPEDSSIYLCSVEDRGGNYGYTFGSGTRLTVV.

This clonotype came up many times. The rearrangement joins TRBV12-3 or TRBV12-4 to TRBJ1-1, with D perhaps TRBD1 (6 bases). The CDR3 contains 21 residues. Deletions cut 3 bases from V and 1 base from J, with 30 bases between. The CDR3 bases are TGTGCCAGCAGTTTGCCTGGCGGGTGGACAATTGGGATGGGGGCGAACACTGAAGCTTTCTTT. It specifies CASSLPGGWTIGMGANTEAFF.

This clonotype was detected a few times. V gene TRBV7-8 combines with J gene TRBJ2-5, with 7 nucleotides matching TRBD1. Germline lookup yields CDR1 SGHVS and CDR2 FQNEAQ. V lost 10 bases, J lost 5 bases, and 13 bases stayed unmatched. This CDR3 has 14 amino acids. Here the CDR3 DNA reads TGTGCCACCCAGTGGAGAGGGGGCGAGGAGACCCAGTACTTC. Its translation: CATQWRGGEETQYF.

This clonotype has more than one count but fewer than ten. The gene calls are TRBV29-1 and TRBJ2-6; 9 bases are a match to TRBD1. J lost 1 base, V lost 7 bases, and 5 bases had no gene match. This CDR3 is built from 15 residues. CDR1 SQVTM and CDR2 ANQGSEA come from the germline V gene. DNA for the CDR3: TGCAGCGCCCGGGACAGGGAATCTGGGGCCAACGTCCTGACTTTC. Translation: CSARDRESGANVLTF.

The genes are TRBV7-9 and TRBJ2-3; 9 positions agree with TRBD2. The CDR3 is 15 amino acids. Per germline, CDR1 SEHNR and CDR2 FQNEAQ (reference sequence). The J segment lost 6 bases and the V segment lost 5 bases, leaving 9 bases of the junction unmatched. In DNA form, the CDR3 reads TGTGCCAGCAGCCCATTAGCGGGAGCAACGGATACGCAGTATTTT. Translation gives CASSPLAGATDTQYF. Based on the CDR3 plus reference TRBV7-9 and TRBJ2-3, the full variable domain is DTGVSQNPRHKITKRGQNVTFRCDPISEHNRLYWYRQTLGQGPEFLTYFQNEAQLEKSRLLSDRFSAERPKGSFSTLEIQRTEQGDSAMYLCASSPLAGATDTQYFGPGTRLTVL.